The rows below give T cell receptor beta chains drawn from one sample of a study of tumor-infiltrating lymphocytes in primary liver carcinoma. TCRdb analysed the multiplex PCR reads with MiXCR anew, one entry per CDR3 protein. In the table there are around 99,000 distinct CDR3 sequences, less than 70% of which are singletons. Source material: tumor-adjacent normal liver tissue. These receptors were collected from a man aged 35 to 55 with primary liver carcinoma and hepatitis B virus infection. The CDR3 runs from the conserved cysteine through the conserved F or W. A D gene is named only where the DNA matches it firmly.

CDR3 length	V gene	J gene	D gene	CDR3 protein
14	TRBV12-3/TRBV12-4	TRBJ2-3	NA	CASKDSTDADTQYF
14	TRBV12-3/TRBV12-4	TRBJ2-7	TRBD1	CARSQDRVLGEEYF
13	TRBV11-1	TRBJ2-5	NA	CASSLRGFETQYF
14	TRBV7-8	TRBJ2-2	NA	CASSLAGGTGELFF
16	TRBV11-2	TRBJ2-3	TRBD2	CASSLEGLAWADTQYF
18	TRBV14	TRBJ2-2	TRBD1	CAGSQDLPGTGATGELFF
15	TRBV6-1	TRBJ2-7	TRBD2	CASRLGLAEAYEQYF
14	TRBV12-3/TRBV12-4	TRBJ1-2	NA	CASSPRWEGYGYTF
13	TRBV10-3	TRBJ2-5	NA	CAISESTQETQYF
14	TRBV6-1	TRBJ2-7	TRBD2	CASSSRGIGYEQYF
14	TRBV5-1	TRBJ2-6	NA	CASSLGTGANVLTF
21	TRBV6-5	TRBJ2-3	NA	CASSPTRLGLRGPGSTDTQCF
11	TRBV11-2	TRBJ2-1	NA	CTSSLTDEQFF
17	TRBV7-8	TRBJ2-3	NA	CAGSIAQAGGPHDTQYF
14	TRBV11-2	TRBJ2-7	NA	CASSSAGIEYEQYF
15	TRBV28	TRBJ2-1	NA	CASSDFAGGGNEQFF
15	TRBV5-6	TRBJ1-2	TRBD1	CASSSQGAMNYSYTF
13	TRBV6-5	TRBJ1-5	NA	CASSTGQNQPQHF
15	TRBV30	TRBJ2-2	TRBD1	CAWRDLGQQTGELFF
13	TRBV29-1	TRBJ2-4	NA	CSALGTAKNIQYF
13	TRBV29-1	TRBJ2-7	NA	CSVDGQRSYEQYF
16	TRBV6-6	TRBJ2-7	TRBD1	CASSLSPGQGAGKQYF
16	TRBV28	TRBJ2-3	TRBD1	CASSSRQGKRSDTQYF
14	TRBV2	TRBJ2-7	NA	CASSDWQVGYEQYF
14	TRBV11-1	TRBJ2-7	TRBD2	CSSSLDSGRYEQYF
18	TRBV6-6	TRBJ2-1	NA	CASSYSKGGGAAYNDQFF
17	TRBV6-5	TRBJ1-6	NA	CASSYSARTEYNSLLHF
19	TRBV11-1	TRBJ2-1	TRBD2	CASSVGLRLAGTSYNEQFF
20	TRBV12-3/TRBV12-4	TRBJ1-5	NA	CASSLGAGYKTTGSNQPQHF
17	TRBV6-5	TRBJ2-7	TRBD1	CASSYARQGASSYKQYF
16	TRBV6-1	TRBJ1-2	TRBD1	CASSEYAVTGTYGYTF
15	TRBV11-2	TRBJ2-2	NA	CASSKGQGGAEELFF
15	TRBV4-1	TRBJ1-1	NA	CASSQADTMNTKAFF
12	TRBV12-3/TRBV12-4	TRBJ2-7	NA	CDSSQGGFEQYF
15	TRBV14	TRBJ2-3	NA	CVSSQEGGPPDTQYF
18	TRBV4-2	TRBJ2-3	TRBD2	CASSQEPAGVLGTDTQYF
14	TRBV11-2	TRBJ1-6	TRBD1	CASSSGQGNSPIHF
13	TRBV11-1	TRBJ2-3	NA	CASSLDMGDTQYF
17	TRBV11-2	TRBJ2-5	NA	CASNPGTLGGVGETQYF
15	TRBV6-5	TRBJ1-1	NA	CASSTGGIPNTEAFF
13	TRBV12-3/TRBV12-4	TRBJ1-1	NA	CASSPDGNTEAFF
19	TRBV11-1	TRBJ2-5	NA	CASSPPPELRKDFQETQFF
15	TRBV4-1	TRBJ2-7	NA	CASSPDNESSYEQYF
13	TRBV12-3/TRBV12-4	TRBJ2-1	TRBD1	CASTLQGASEQFF
15	TRBV5-1	TRBJ1-2	TRBD1	CASSLETNRGYGYTF
15	TRBV6-5	TRBJ2-7	NA	CVSRSPGINSYEQYF